This record concerns one TCR beta chain sequence. As yet, its antigen is unknown. Trimming took off 2 bases at V and 5 bases at J, with 12 bases between the two ends. The germline CDR1 and CDR2 sequences are MNHEY and SMNVEV (reference sequence). This CDR3 contains 14 residues. Authors' methods: There were no quality scores in the junction-only immunoSEQ sequences, so filtering differed. Here immunoSEQ multiplex PCR was the method, and the copy in TCRdb shows in-frame clones only, minus some. V, J and clone size are those of that table, while D and trimming were read from the DNA. The profile shows about 2 million clones, about 95% of them singletons. The naive CD8 fraction comprised CD45RO-negative cells positively selected for CCR7 and excluded terminally differentiated effector memory CD45RA+ cells. The data originate from a study of shared clonotypes between healthy human individuals. Study details: Three CD4 naive, three CD4 memory, two CD8 naive and one CD8 memory plate were used per donor.

The study, taken as a whole, reports: The generation probabilities recorded for non-shared clonotypes fell below those of clonotypes shared by all four donors.

The material sequenced was naive CD8+ T cells sorted from blood. The chain carries TRBV27 and TRBJ2-5; D unclear. The TCR originated in a man aged 18 to 35 in good health. The CDR3 nucleotides are TGTGCCAGCAGTTTAGGGCGGCTCTCGGAGACCCAGTACTTC. This translates into CASSLGRLSETQYF.